The 19 T cell receptor beta chains presented below share a single source sample, sequenced in a study of T cells in Graves' hyperthyroidism and ophthalmopathy. What was amplified from RNA transcripts were TCR beta CDR3 regions. During a first-round RT-PCR of the TCR CDR3, the HTBI primer set was used. One entry per CDR3 protein results from TCRdb running MiXCR on the multiplex PCR reads. The table includes over 350,000 distinct CDR3 sequences, approximately 15% detected once. Material for sequencing was blood. Source of these receptors: a young man with Graves' ophthalmopathy.

The rearrangement links TRBV6-1 to TRBJ1-6; no definite D call. This CDR3 is 15 amino acids long. Trimming pared 7 bases from V and 0 bases from J, leaving 10 bases between. Germline CDR1 is MNHNS and CDR2 is SASEGT. CDR3: CASTDQSSYNSPLHF. CDR3 bases: TGTGCCAGCACCGACCAGAGCTCCTATAATTCACCCCTCCACTTT.

This clonotype was counted a few times. J is TRBJ1-4 and V is TRBV5-6; D not certain. V shed 4 bases and J shed 3 bases, with 10 bases lying between them. CDR3 length: 14 residues. Germline V lookup: CDR1 SGHDT, CDR2 YYEEEE. The DNA of the CDR3 is TGTGCCAGCAGCCCGGGGTGGGCTAATGAAAAACTGTTTTTT. It codes for CASSPGWANEKLFF.

This clonotype appeared many times. The genes are TRBV30 and TRBJ1-1, with 9 bases matching TRBD1. This CDR3 is 15 amino acids long. Germline CDR1 reads GTSNPN; CDR2 reads SVGIG (reference sequence). V shed 5 bases, J shed 8 bases, and the junction held 15 bases outside the gene matches. CDR3 DNA sequence: TGTGCCTGGCGCTACCGGGACAGGGAAGTTAGAGAAGCTTTCTTT. Its protein is CAWRYRDREVREAFF. The full variable domain, completed using reference TRBV30 and TRBJ1-1, is SQTIHQWPATLVQPVGSPLSLECTVEGTSNPNLYWYRQAAGRGLQLLFYSVGIGQISSEVPQNLSASRPQDRQFILSSKKLLLSDSGFYLCAWRYRDREVREAFFGQGTRLTVV.

This clonotype was found many times. This sequence joins TRBV4-1 and TRBJ1-5; 8 bases align to TRBD1. The CDR3 has 15 amino acids. The germline gives CDR1 MGHRA, CDR2 YSYEKL. The trim removed 1 base at V and 7 bases at J, leaving 6 bases unmatched. This chain's CDR3 is CASSQVAGGQQPQHF. CDR3 DNA sequence: TGCGCCAGCAGCCAAGTCGCAGGGGGCCAGCAGCCCCAGCATTTT.

This clonotype was seen ten or more times. The chain is built from TRBV20-1 and TRBJ2-7; D is undetermined. With 0 bases removed from V and 0 bases from J, the gap between germline ends came to 6 bases. The V gene's germline CDR1 is DFQATT and CDR2 SNEGSKA (reference sequence). The CDR3 runs 13 residues. The CDR3, as DNA: TGCAGTGCTAGAGAGCCCCGCTCCTACGAGCAGTACTTC. Translation: CSAREPRSYEQYF.

This clonotype was recorded at least ten times. The chain recombines TRBV7-8 with TRBJ2-5; 12 bases align to TRBD1. The V segment lost 7 bases and the J segment 7 bases; nucleotides outside the gene matches: 7. Germline CDR1 is SGHVS and CDR2 is FQNEAQ. The CDR3 is 14 amino acids. CDR3 nucleotide sequence: TGTGCCAGCAACCCGGGACAGGGGGCCGGGACCCAGTACTTC. Its protein is CASNPGQGAGTQYF.

The gene calls are TRBV19 and TRBJ1-5; D is ambiguous. This CDR3 has 12 residues. V lost 7 bases, J lost 9 bases, and 13 bases lay in between. Germline loops: CDR1 LNHDA, CDR2 SQIVND (reference sequence). CDR3 loop: CASTPTAGPQHF. The CDR3 DNA reads TGTGCCAGTACCCCCACCGCGGGGCCCCAGCATTTT. The variable domain in full, with the rest retrieved from reference TRBV19 and TRBJ1-5, is DGGITQSPKYLFRKEGQNVTLSCEQNLNHDAMYWYRQDPGQGLRLIYYSQIVNDFQKGDIAEGYSVSREKKESFPLTVTSAQKNPTAFYLCASTPTAGPQHFGDGTRLSIL.

The table lists this clonotype with a few counts. This could be a read error, since a much larger clone is one nucleotide away. The J gene is TRBJ2-1, the V gene TRBV11-3, with 7 positions matching TRBD1. This CDR3 is 12 amino acids long. With 4 bases clipped from V and 9 bases from J, the junction kept 3 bases outside the gene matches. Germline CDR1 is SGHNT and CDR2 is YENEEA. The chain's CDR3 is CASSSGQSEQFF. The CDR3, as DNA: TGTGCCAGCAGCTCGGGACAGAGTGAGCAGTTCTTC.

This clonotype came up many times. The chain links TRBV2 to TRBJ2-7; a weak D match, TRBD2 (5 bases). Germline CDR1 and CDR2: SNHLY and FYNNEI. The CDR3 is 15 amino acids. The V end lost 10 bases, the J end lost 3 bases, and 22 bases lay between the germline ends. The CDR3 reads CAIKVLIGIRYEQYF. The CDR3 nucleotides read TGTGCCATCAAGGTACTAATCGGGATTCGCTACGAGCAGTACTTC. Full variable domain (remainder filled in from reference TRBV2 and TRBJ2-7): EPEVTQTPSHQVTQMGQEVILRCVPISNHLYFYWYRQILGQKVEFLVSFYNNEISEKSEIFDDQFSVERPDGSNFTLKIRSTKLEDSAMYFCAIKVLIGIRYEQYFGPGTRLTVT.

In its sample, this clonotype was seen a few times. The chain couples TRBV6-5 to TRBJ2-2; no firm D call. The V and J ends lost 2 bases and 1 base respectively, with 11 bases between them. The CDR3 is made up of 16 amino acids. Germline CDR1 is MNHEY and CDR2 is SVGAGI. The CDR3 DNA follows: TGTGCCAGCAGTTACCTACTTTCGGGGAACACCGGGGAGCTGTTTTTT. The encoded protein is CASSYLLSGNTGELFF.

This clonotype showed up many times. The V and J genes are TRBV12-3 or TRBV12-4 and TRBJ2-5, with D maybe TRBD2 (7 bases). CDR3 length equals 15 residues. The V gene lost 6 bases and the J gene lost 3 bases, with 17 bases spanning the gap. In nucleotides, the CDR3 is TGTGCCAGCAGCGAAGGGGGGCTAGCGGAAGAGACCCAGTACTTC. The encoded protein is CASSEGGLAEETQYF.

This clonotype was seen only a few times. The J gene is TRBJ2-4, the V gene TRBV7-9, with D possibly called TRBD1 or TRBD2 (7 bases each). Germline CDR1 is SEHNR and CDR2 is FQNEAQ (reference sequence). The germline V and J ends were trimmed by 5 bases and 0 bases, with 17 bases remaining between them. The CDR3 loop spans 17 amino acids. The CDR3 sequence: CASSPGGGGLAKNIQYF. In DNA, the CDR3 is TGTGCCAGCAGCCCAGGGGGGGGGGGGCTAGCCAAAAACATTCAGTACTTC.

The chain carries TRBV11-3 and TRBJ2-7; D possibly corresponds to TRBD2 (5 bases). The CDR3 consists of 12 residues. Germline assignment: CDR1 SGHNT and CDR2 YENEEA. V was shortened by 5 bases and J by 4 bases, with 9 bases between the two germline ends. The CDR3 reads CASSNGDYEQYF. The CDR3 DNA reads as TGTGCCAGCAGCAACGGGGATTACGAGCAGTACTTC.

This clonotype appeared a few times. The chain links TRBV6-4 to TRBJ1-4; tentative D call: TRBD1 (6 bases). Deletions cut 4 bases from V and 4 bases from J, with 25 bases between. Germline loops: CDR1 MRHNA, CDR2 SNTAGT. CDR3 length equals 19 residues. The CDR3 nucleotides are TGTGCCAGCAGTGTGGTTGGCCAGGGGAAAAAGGGCGGTAATGAAAAACTGTTTTTT. Amino acid sequence: CASSVVGQGKKGGNEKLFF.

This clonotype appeared a few times. V gene TRBV12-3 or TRBV12-4 combines with J gene TRBJ1-2; D is unclear. The CDR3 has 12 amino acids. The ends were cut back, 3 bases at V and 9 bases at J, with 11 bases in the middle. CDR3 nucleotide sequence: TGTGCCAGCAGTTTTTCCCAAATACGCTACACCTTC. Protein: CASSFSQIRYTF.

This clonotype was detected many times. The rearrangement links TRBV11-1 to TRBJ2-3; 8 bases are shared with TRBD2. The CDR3 contains 15 residues. Germline loops: CDR1 SGHAT, CDR2 FQDESV (reference sequence). V shed 3 bases and J 3 bases; nucleotides not matched to a gene: 5. CDR3 residues: CASSFSGDRTDTQYF. DNA for the CDR3: TGTGCCAGCAGCTTTAGCGGGGATAGGACAGATACGCAGTATTTT.

This chain links TRBV6-2 or TRBV6-3 with TRBJ2-5; TRBD2 agrees at 7 bases. The trim removed 2 bases at V and 2 bases at J, leaving 11 bases unmatched. In germline, CDR1 is MNHEY, CDR2 SVGEGT. CDR3 length: 17 residues. The CDR3 coding sequence is TGTGCCAGCAGTTACCCCCTTTTTGGGGGGGTTCAAGAGACCCAGTACTTC. This translates into CASSYPLFGGVQETQYF.

Ten or more counts support this clonotype. The V gene is TRBV9, the J gene TRBJ2-3; 12 nucleotides agree with TRBD2. CDR1 is SGDLS, CDR2 YYNGEE, per germline. The length of the CDR3 is 16 residues. The V and J ends lost 0 bases and 6 bases, in that order; junction bases with no gene match: 5. CDR3: CASSVELAGGLDTQYF. The CDR3 DNA reads TGTGCCAGCAGCGTAGAACTAGCGGGGGGTTTGGATACGCAGTATTTT. The full variable domain, completed using reference TRBV9 and TRBJ2-3, is DSGVTQTPKHLITATGQRVTLRCSPRSGDLSVYWYQQSLDQGLQFLIQYYNGEERAKGNILERFSAQQFPDLHSELNLSSLELGDSALYFCASSVELAGGLDTQYFGPGTRLTVL.

V gene TRBV19 combines with J gene TRBJ1-1; D might be TRBD1 (6 bases). V was trimmed by 6 bases and J by 3 bases, leaving 20 bases between them. The CDR3 has 16 residues. Germline values: CDR1 LNHDA, CDR2 SQIVND (reference sequence). The CDR3 DNA sequence: TGTGCCAGTAGCATTGGTTGGGGCAGGGGATACACTGAAGCTTTCTTT. This translates into CASSIGWGRGYTEAFF.